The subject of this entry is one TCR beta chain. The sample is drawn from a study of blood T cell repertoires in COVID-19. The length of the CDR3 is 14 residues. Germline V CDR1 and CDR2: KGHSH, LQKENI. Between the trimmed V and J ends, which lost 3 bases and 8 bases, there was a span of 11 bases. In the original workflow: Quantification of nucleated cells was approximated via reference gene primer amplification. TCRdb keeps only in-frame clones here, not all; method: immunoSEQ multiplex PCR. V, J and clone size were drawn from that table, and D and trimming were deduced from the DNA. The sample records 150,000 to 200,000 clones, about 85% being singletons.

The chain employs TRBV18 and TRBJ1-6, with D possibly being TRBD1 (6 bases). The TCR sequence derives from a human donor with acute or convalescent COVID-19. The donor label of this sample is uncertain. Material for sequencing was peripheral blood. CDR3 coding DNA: TGTGCCAGCTCACCTCGGACAGTGGATTCACCCCTCCACTTT. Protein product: CASSPRTVDSPLHF. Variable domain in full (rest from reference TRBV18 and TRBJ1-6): NAGVMQNPRHLVRRRGQEARLRCSPMKGHSHVYWYRQLPEEGLKFMVYLQKENIIDESGMPKERFSAEFPKEGPSILRIQQVVRGDSAAYFCASSPRTVDSPLHFGNGTRLTVT.